The TCR beta chain under discussion was sequenced for a study of spatial heterogeneity in lung cancer. Specified time point: sample taken at primary tumor resection. By share, this clonotype ranks as medium-sized (0.01 to 0.1%). Its antigen is as yet unknown. Germline V gene data show CDR1 as GTSNPN and CDR2 as SVGIG (reference sequence). There are 15 residues in the CDR3. Trimming took 1 base from V and 0 from J, leaving 12 bases between them. TCRdb independently ran MiXCR on the 5' RACE reads; one entry per CDR3 protein. The data hold 3,000 to 3,500 distinct CDR3 sequences, with 5.9% observed a single time. Findings of the study overall: Expanded intratumoral alpha and beta TCR counts tracked tumor mutation counts.

V gene TRBV30 combines with J gene TRBJ2-5; tentative D call: TRBD1 (6 bases). The sequence was collected from a male donor with early-stage non-small cell lung cancer. Material: lung tumor tissue, obtained at surgery. The CDR3 coding sequence is TGTGCCTGGAGTGCAATCCAGGGGTACCAAGAGACCCAGTACTTC. It specifies CAWSAIQGYQETQYF.